This entry features one T cell receptor (beta chain) sequence. Trimming left V 6 bases short and J 7 bases short, with 15 bases between. Germline lookup yields CDR1 SNHLY and CDR2 FYNNEI. The CDR3 spans 13 residues. The entry originates in a study of blood T cell repertoires in COVID-19. In the study overall: The samples span acute and convalescent COVID-19 from the United States, Italy and Spain. The analysed material was cDNA or gDNA that came from T cells, B-cell-depleted T cells, or PBMCs.

Source study methods: Amplification of reference gene primers was used by the study to estimate nucleated cell counts. Sequenced by immunoSEQ multiplex PCR; TCRdb stores in-frame clones only, minus some. V, J and clone size were drawn from that table, and D and trimming were deduced from the DNA. Of around 190,000 clones in the sample, around 85% were seen once. This chain connects TRBV2 to TRBJ1-2; TRBD1 might be the D (6 bases). Sequencing used peripheral blood. The receptor's source is a man aged 50 to 59 with active or convalescent COVID-19. The CDR3: CASRARGLGGYTF. The CDR3 DNA reads as TGTGCCAGCAGGGCGAGGGGGTTGGGTGGCTACACCTTC.